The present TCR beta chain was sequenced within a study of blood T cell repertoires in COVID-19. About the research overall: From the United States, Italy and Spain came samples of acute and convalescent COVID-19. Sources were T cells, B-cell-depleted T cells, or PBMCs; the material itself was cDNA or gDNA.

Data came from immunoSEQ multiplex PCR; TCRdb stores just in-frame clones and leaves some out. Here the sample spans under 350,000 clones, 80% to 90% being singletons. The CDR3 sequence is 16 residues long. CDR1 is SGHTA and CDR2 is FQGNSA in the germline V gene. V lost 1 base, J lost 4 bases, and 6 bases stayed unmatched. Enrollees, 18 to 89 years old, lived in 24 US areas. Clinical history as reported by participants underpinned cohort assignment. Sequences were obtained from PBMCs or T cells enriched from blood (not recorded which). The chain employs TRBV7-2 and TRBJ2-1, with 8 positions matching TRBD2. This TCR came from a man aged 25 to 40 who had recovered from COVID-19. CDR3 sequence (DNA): TGTGCCAGCAGCTTAGAGAGCGGGGGCGGGTACAATGAGCAGTTCTTC. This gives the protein CASSLESGGGYNEQFF.